This T cell receptor (beta chain) is from a study of T cells after yellow fever vaccination (dated by TCRdb to between 2019 and 2020). With regard to the full study: The SMART-Seq v4 Ultra Low Input RNA kit was used to prepare libraries from fractions with low cell numbers. The cohort comprised two healthy male donors, one aged 18 to 30 and one aged 30 to 40 years. Blood samples were taken at several timepoints before and after primary and secondary immunization, and bulk PBMC replicates and cell subsets were isolated. To follow T-cell clones before and after both primary and booster YFV17D yellow fever vaccination, bulk TCR alpha and beta repertoires underwent longitudinal sequencing.

As concerns this clonotype: Its antigen specificity is not known. It has no much larger one-base neighbor in the sample; base qualities were not kept.

V lost 2 bases and J lost 3 bases, and the count of bases not matched to a germline gene is 3. The CDR3 numbers 16 residues from cysteine through phenylalanine. Only CDR3 DNA remains: 48 bases, in frame from the first base. For CDR1 and CDR2, the germline V gene lists SGHTA and FQGTGA. TCR cDNA was made using 5'RACE template switching, a step that added a universal primer site and unique molecular identifiers. Priming for cDNA synthesis came from both the TCR alpha and TCR beta constant segments. Library amplification involved two PCR steps, and the second step added sample barcodes and sequencing adapters. Sequencing of the libraries was done on either Illumina HiSeq 2500 (2x100 bp) or NovaSeq (2x150 bp). In the paper's pipeline: MIGEC was used to demultiplex reads and collapse the reads into UMI consensus sequences, and MiXCR was used for V(D)J alignment. Vaccine-responding clonotypes were identified with edgeR using replicate PBMC samples, with FDR below 0.01 and a log2 fold change above 5 up to day 15 being required. Each bulk clonotype received a CD4 or CD8 identity based on whether the sequenced CD4 or CD8 repertoire contained that clonotype at higher abundance. TCRdb applied fastp at Q25 and MiXCR to the public reads, then kept only in-frame beta chains. Every entry covers one CDR3 protein and lists the most common genes and DNA from its rows. These V and J calls originate from TCRdb's pipeline instead of the authors' own analysis. The sample profile shows hundreds of thousands of distinct CDR3 sequences; roughly a fifth of them were found once. The ten largest clones represent about 17% of the sample.

This specimen's treatment or condition label, interpreted: live attenuated yellow fever vaccine strain. At each blood-draw timepoint, two biological replicates of bulk PBMCs were obtained. PBMCs were isolated from peripheral blood using a standard Ficoll-Paque protocol. TriZol was used to extract RNA from bulk PBMCs, from CD4 and CD8 fractions, and from dextramer-positive and dextramer-negative fractions. Paper-wide results and their limitations: Computational filtering was required because FACS-sorted repertoires could contain abundant contaminating clonotypes from the bulk population. Compared with the primary T-cell response, the secondary T-cell response was weaker but faster, peaking on day 5 rather than day 15. A small fraction of clonotypes showed up in both the CD4 and CD8 compartments, probably as a result of convergent recombination. Most clones expanded after primary vaccination (about 95% of CD4 and around 89% of CD8) were re-detected after the booster, suggesting that broad memory maintenance occurred. Because the study included only a couple of donors, the extent to which the findings can be generalized is limited.

The chain is assembled from TRBV7-3 and TRBJ2-1; 11 junctional bases match TRBD2. This TCR was recovered from a man aged 18 to 30 who received the YFV17D yellow fever vaccine. This material consisted of PBMCs, taken around 3 weeks after the first yellow fever vaccination. The bases are TGTGCCAGCAGCTTATCGGGACTAGCGGACTACAATGAGCAGTTCTTC. This is translated as CASSLSGLADYNEQFF.